This T cell receptor (beta chain) was captured by sequencing in a study of T cell clonality in common variable immunodeficiency. Study-wide points: Shared TCRbeta clones were fewer between CVID subjects than controls. Compared with healthy controls, CVID subjects showed increased TCRbeta clonality, mostly in about a third.

Profiling relied on immunoSEQ multiplex PCR, and the TCRdb table lists in-frame clones only, not all of them. The sample presents around 34,000 clones, none singletons. The CDR3 runs to 16 residues. Germline V gene lookup returns CDR1 MNHEY and CDR2 SVGEGT. V was clipped by 5 bases and J by 5 bases; unmatched bases: 6. In the case of this clone: The antigen remains unidentified. With the read ending 3 residues before the CDR3 end, the germline J gene is used to fill in that end.

This receptor was obtained from a person aged 18 to 75 in good health. The genes are TRBV6-2 or TRBV6-3 and TRBJ2-2; 12 bases fit TRBD1. The sample comprised peripheral blood mononuclear cells. Partial CDR3 DNA: TGTGCCAGCAGTAAACCGGGACAGGGGGCGACCGGGGAG. It encodes CASSKPGQGATGE. The CDR3 as a whole reads CASSKPGQGATGELFF.